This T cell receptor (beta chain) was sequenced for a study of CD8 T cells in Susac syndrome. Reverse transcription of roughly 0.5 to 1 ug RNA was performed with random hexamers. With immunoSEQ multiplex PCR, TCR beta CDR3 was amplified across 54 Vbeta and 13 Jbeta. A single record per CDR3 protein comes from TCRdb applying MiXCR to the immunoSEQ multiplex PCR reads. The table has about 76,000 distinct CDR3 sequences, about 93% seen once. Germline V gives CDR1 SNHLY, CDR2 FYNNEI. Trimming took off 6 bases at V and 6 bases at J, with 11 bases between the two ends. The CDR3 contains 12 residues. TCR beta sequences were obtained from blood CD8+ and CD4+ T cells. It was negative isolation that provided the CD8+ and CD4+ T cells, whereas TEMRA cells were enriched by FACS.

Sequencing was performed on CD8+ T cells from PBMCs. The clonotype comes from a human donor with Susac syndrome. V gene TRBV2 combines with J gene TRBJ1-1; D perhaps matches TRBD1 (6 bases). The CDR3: CASRYTGPEAFF. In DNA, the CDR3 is TGTGCCAGCAGATATACAGGGCCTGAAGCTTTCTTT.